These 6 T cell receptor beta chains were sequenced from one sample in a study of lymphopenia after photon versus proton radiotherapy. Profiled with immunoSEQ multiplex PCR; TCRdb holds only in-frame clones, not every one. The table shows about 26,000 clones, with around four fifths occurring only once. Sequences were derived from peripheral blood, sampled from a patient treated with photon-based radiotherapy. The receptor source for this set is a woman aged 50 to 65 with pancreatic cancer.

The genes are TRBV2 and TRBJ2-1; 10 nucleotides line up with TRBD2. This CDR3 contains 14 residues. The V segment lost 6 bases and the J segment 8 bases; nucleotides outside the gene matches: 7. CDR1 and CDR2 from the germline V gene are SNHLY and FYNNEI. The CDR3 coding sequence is TGTGCCAGCAGAGCGGGAGGGCCTATCCATGAGCAGTTCTTC. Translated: CASRAGGPIHEQFF.

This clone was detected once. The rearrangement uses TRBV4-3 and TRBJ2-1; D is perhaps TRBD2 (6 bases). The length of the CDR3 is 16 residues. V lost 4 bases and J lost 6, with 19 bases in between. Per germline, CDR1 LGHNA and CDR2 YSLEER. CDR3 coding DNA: TGCGCCAGCAGCCTGGCGCTTGCGGGGTCTGGCAATGAGCAGTTCTTC. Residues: CASSLALAGSGNEQFF.

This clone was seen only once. CDR3 sequence: CASSFEVEQPKNIQYF. CDR3 sequence (DNA): TGTGCCAGCAGCTTTGAGGTGGAACAGCCGAAAAACATTCAGTACTTC. The chain joins TRBV7-2 to TRBJ2-4, with D hard to call. This CDR3 contains 16 residues. With 3 bases removed from V and 4 bases from J, the gap between germline ends came to 16 bases. Germline loops: CDR1 SGHTA, CDR2 FQGNSA.

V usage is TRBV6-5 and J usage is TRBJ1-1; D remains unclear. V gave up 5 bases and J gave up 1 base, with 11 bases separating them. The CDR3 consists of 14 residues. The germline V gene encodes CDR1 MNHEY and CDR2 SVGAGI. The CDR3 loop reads CASSPVFTNTEAFF. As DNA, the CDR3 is TGTGCCAGCAGTCCCGTTTTTACGAACACTGAAGCTTTCTTT.

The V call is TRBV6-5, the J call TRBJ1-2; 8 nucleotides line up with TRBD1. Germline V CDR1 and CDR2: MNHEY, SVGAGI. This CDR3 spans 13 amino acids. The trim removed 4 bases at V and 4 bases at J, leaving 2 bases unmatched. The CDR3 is CASSSGQAYGYTF. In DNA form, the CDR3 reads TGTGCCAGCAGTTCGGGACAGGCCTATGGCTACACCTTC.

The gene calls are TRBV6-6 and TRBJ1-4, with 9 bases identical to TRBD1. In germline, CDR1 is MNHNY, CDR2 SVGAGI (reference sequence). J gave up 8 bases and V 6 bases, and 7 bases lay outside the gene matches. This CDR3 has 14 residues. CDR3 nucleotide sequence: TGTGCCAGCAGAAGGGACAGGGTCGAAGAAAAACTGTTTTTT. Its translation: CASRRDRVEEKLFF.